This T cell receptor beta chain came from a study of CD8 T cells in ankylosing spondylitis. Study-wide results and caveats: Some of the motif variants had earlier been found in reactive arthritis patients' fluid and blood.

As the method for making TCR beta libraries, quantitative 5'-RACE with molecular barcodes was used. One entry per CDR3 protein results from TCRdb running MiXCR on the 5' RACE reads. Of about 360,000 distinct CDR3 sequences in the sample, 20% were seen once. Trimming shortened V by 6 bases and J by 1 base, and 9 bases separated the two germline ends. CDR3 length equals 13 residues. This clonotype was observed many times. Its target is not known. The origin of this receptor is a male donor with ankylosing spondylitis or in good health (not recorded which). The chain links TRBV12-3 or TRBV12-4 to TRBJ1-1; D is ambiguous. Sequencing was done on a sample of blood, either unsorted or a sorted T cell fraction (not recorded which). CDR3: CASSPGENTEAFF. DNA for the CDR3: TGTGCCAGCAGCCCCGGCGAGAACACTGAAGCTTTCTTT.